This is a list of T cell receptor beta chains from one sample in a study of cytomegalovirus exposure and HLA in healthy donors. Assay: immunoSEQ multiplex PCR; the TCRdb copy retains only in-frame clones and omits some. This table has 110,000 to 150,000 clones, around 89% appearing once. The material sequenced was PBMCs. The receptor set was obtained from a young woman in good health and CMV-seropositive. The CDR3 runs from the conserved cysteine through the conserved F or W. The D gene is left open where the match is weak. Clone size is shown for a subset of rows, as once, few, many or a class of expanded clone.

CASSYYGGPNQPQHF | TGTGCCAGCAGTTACTACGGGGGACCCAATCAGCCCCAGCATTTT | TRBJ1-5 | TRBV6-6 | - | -
CASSLSLLQGIQETQYF | TGTGCCAGCAGTTTATCCCTCCTACAGGGTATCCAAGAGACCCAGTACTTC | TRBJ2-5 | TRBV28 | - | -
CASRPRTGLAEAFF | TGTGCCAGCAGACCGAGGACAGGGCTTGCTGAAGCTTTCTTT | TRBJ1-1 | TRBV6-5 | TRBD1 | -
CATQGQAAMNTEAFF | TGTGCCACCCAAGGACAGGCCGCAATGAACACTGAAGCTTTCTTT | TRBJ1-1 | TRBV28 | TRBD1 | -
CASRSQLNTEAFF | TGTGCCAGCAGGTCACAGTTGAACACTGAAGCTTTCTTT | TRBJ1-1 | TRBV2 | - | -
CASSPGGLYGYTF | TGTGCCAGCAGCCCCGGGGGACTTTATGGCTACACCTTC | TRBJ1-2 | TRBV5-6 | - | -
CASSVTPGLAGSTDTQYF | TGTGCCAGCAGCGTCACCCCGGGACTAGCGGGAAGCACAGATACGCAGTATTTT | TRBJ2-3 | TRBV9 | TRBD2 | -
CASSVQGRESPLHF | TGTGCCAGCAGCGTACAGGGGAGAGAATCACCCCTCCACTTT | TRBJ1-6 | TRBV7-8 | TRBD1 | few
CASSLTGEQYF | TGTGCCAGCAGTCTGACGGGCGAGCAGTACTTC | TRBJ2-7 | TRBV28 | - | -
CARRTGGYNSPLHF | TGTGCCAGGAGAACGGGGGGTTATAATTCACCCCTCCACTTT | TRBJ1-6 | TRBV25-1 | - | -
CASSSPLILRPNEKLFF | TGTGCCAGCAGCTCTCCCTTGATCCTGCGCCCTAATGAAAAACTGTTTTTT | TRBJ1-4 | TRBV7-8 | - | -
CASSLVAGRNEQFF | TGTGCCAGCAGCTTGGTAGCTGGTAGGAATGAGCAGTTCTTC | TRBJ2-1 | TRBV5-6 | - | -
CASSYSVIGSSYEQYF | TGTGCCAGCAGTTACTCGGTCATCGGGTCCTCCTACGAGCAGTACTTC | TRBJ2-7 | TRBV6-6 | - | -
CASSAQTGGNEKLFF | TGTGCCAGCAGCGCACAGACAGGGGGTAATGAAAAACTGTTTTTT | TRBJ1-4 | TRBV13 | TRBD1 | -
CASSRGLAGGYEQYF | TGTGCCAGCAGTCGAGGACTAGCGGGAGGGTACGAGCAGTACTTC | TRBJ2-7 | TRBV28 | TRBD2 | -
CASSLGVRTPAGDTQYF | TGTGCCAGCAGCTTAGGGGTGAGGACCCCAGCAGGGGATACGCAGTATTTT | TRBJ2-3 | TRBV11-2 | - | -
CASRRTVSDGELFF | TGTGCCAGCAGAAGGACAGTTTCTGACGGGGAGCTGTTTTTT | TRBJ2-2 | TRBV19 | - | -
CASSLDRGLYGYTF | TGTGCCAGCAGCTTGGACAGGGGTCTCTATGGCTACACCTTC | TRBJ1-2 | TRBV5-4 | TRBD1 | -
CASSLGGQGNYGYTF | TGTGCCAGCAGCTTAGGGGGACAGGGGAACTATGGCTACACCTTC | TRBJ1-2 | TRBV7-6 | TRBD1 | -
CASLPPGGAFSYNEQFF | TGTGCCAGCTTACCTCCGGGGGGGGCCTTCTCCTACAATGAGCAGTTCTTC | TRBJ2-1 | TRBV2 | TRBD2 | -
CASSEGQGNEKLFF | TGTGCCAGCAGTGAAGGGCAGGGTAATGAAAAACTGTTTTTT | TRBJ1-4 | TRBV2 | - | -
CASSVTGYTSKTQYF | TGTGCCAGCAGTGTCACAGGGTACACCTCCAAGACCCAGTACTTC | TRBJ2-5 | TRBV6-1 | - | -
CATSRGLLAGDPRGETQYF | TGTGCCACCAGCAGAGGCCTACTAGCGGGGGACCCACGGGGAGAGACCCAGTACTTC | TRBJ2-5 | TRBV15 | TRBD2 | -
CASTIRTGGYEQYF | TGTGCCAGCACTATTCGGACAGGTGGCTACGAGCAGTACTTC | TRBJ2-7 | TRBV2 | TRBD1 | -
CASSFGGVGTDTQYF | TGTGCCAGCAGTTTCGGAGGAGTAGGGACAGATACGCAGTATTTT | TRBJ2-3 | TRBV28 | - | -
CASSQRERDTGELFF | TGTGCCAGCAGTCAGCGGGAGCGGGACACCGGGGAGCTGTTTTTT | TRBJ2-2 | TRBV7-2 | TRBD2 | -
CASGTLRSSAEQYF | TGTGCCAGCGGGACTTTGAGGAGTTCGGCCGAGCAGTACTTC | TRBJ2-7 | TRBV6-5 | - | -
CASSYGSIDEQFF | TGTGCCAGCAGCTACGGGTCTATCGATGAGCAGTTCTTC | TRBJ2-1 | TRBV7-7 | - | few
CASSPTGNSNQPQHF | TGTGCCAGCAGCCCGACAGGGAATAGCAATCAGCCCCAGCATTTT | TRBJ1-5 | TRBV11-2 | TRBD1 | -
CASSLTSGRAVDEQFF | TGTGCCAGCAGTTTGACTAGCGGGAGGGCCGTGGATGAGCAGTTCTTC | TRBJ2-1 | TRBV27 | TRBD2 | -
CASSLLGQTPYEQYF | TGTGCCAGCAGTTTACTAGGCCAGACCCCTTACGAGCAGTACTTC | TRBJ2-7 | TRBV27 | - | -
CASSAYRDSGRSGNTIYF | TGCGCCAGCAGCGCTTACCGGGACAGCGGACGCTCTGGAAACACCATATATTTT | TRBJ1-3 | TRBV5-1 | TRBD1 | -
CASSYNRVDGYTF | TGTGCCAGCAGTTACAACAGGGTAGACGGCTACACCTTC | TRBJ1-2 | TRBV6-5 | - | -